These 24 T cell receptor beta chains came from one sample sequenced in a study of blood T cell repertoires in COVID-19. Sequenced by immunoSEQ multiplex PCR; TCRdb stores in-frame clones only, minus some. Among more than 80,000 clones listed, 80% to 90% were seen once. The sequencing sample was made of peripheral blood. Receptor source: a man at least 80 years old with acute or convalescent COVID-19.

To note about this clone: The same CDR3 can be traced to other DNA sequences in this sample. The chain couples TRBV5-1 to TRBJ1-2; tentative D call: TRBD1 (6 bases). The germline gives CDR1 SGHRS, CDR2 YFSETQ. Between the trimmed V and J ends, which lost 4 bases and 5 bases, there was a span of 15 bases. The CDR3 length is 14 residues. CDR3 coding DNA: TGCGCCAGCAGCCTGGGGCCAGGGGCGTATGGCTACACCTTC. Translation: CASSLGPGAYGYTF.

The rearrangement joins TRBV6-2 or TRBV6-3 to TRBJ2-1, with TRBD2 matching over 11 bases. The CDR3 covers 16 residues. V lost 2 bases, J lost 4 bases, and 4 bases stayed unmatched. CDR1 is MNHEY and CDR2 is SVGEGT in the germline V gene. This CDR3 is CASSYLGLAGYNEQFF. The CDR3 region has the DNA TGTGCCAGCAGTTACCTAGGACTAGCGGGTTACAATGAGCAGTTCTTC.

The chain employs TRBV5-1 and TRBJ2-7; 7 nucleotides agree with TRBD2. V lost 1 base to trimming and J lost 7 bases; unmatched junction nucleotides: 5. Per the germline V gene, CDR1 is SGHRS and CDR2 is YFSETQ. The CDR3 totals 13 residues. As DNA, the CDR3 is TGCGCCAGCAGCTTGCGGCGGGAGCGGGAGCAGTACTTC. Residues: CASSLRREREQYF.

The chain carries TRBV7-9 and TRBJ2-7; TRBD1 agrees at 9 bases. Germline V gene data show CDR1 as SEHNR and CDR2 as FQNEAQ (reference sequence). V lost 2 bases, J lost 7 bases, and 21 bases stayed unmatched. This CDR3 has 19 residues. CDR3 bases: TGTGCCAGCAGCTTAATTCGAGGACAGGGGACCATCTGTTCGGGGGAGCAGTACTTC. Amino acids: CASSLIRGQGTICSGEQYF.

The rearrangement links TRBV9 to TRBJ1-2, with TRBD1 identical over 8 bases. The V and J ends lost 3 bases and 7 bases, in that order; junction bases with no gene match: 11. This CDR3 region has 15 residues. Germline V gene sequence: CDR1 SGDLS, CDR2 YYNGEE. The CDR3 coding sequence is TGTGCCAGCAGCGGGCCGACAGGGGTTCGCCTTGGCTACACCTTC. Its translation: CASSGPTGVRLGYTF.

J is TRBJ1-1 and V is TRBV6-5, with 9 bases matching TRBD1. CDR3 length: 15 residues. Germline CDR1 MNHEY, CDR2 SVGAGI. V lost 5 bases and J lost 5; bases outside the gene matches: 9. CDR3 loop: CASSPGDRVDTEAFF. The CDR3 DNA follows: TGTGCCAGCAGTCCGGGGGACAGGGTGGATACTGAAGCTTTCTTT.

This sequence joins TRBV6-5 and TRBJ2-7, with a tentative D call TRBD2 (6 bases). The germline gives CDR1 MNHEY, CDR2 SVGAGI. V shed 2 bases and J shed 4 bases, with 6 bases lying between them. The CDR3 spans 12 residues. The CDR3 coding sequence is TGTGCCAGCAGTTACGCGGGGTACGAGCAGTACTTC. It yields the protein CASSYAGYEQYF.

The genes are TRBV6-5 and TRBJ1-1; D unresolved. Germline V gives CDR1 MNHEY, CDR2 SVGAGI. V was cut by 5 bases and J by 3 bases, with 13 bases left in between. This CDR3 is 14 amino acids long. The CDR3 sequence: CASSLGVGDTEAFF. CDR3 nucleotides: TGTGCCAGCAGTCTCGGGGTGGGCGACACTGAAGCTTTCTTT.

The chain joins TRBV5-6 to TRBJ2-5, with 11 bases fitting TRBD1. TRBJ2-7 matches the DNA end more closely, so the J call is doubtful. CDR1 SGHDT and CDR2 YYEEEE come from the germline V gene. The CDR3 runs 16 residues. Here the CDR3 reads CASSWASGQGAYEQYF. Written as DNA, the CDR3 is TGTGCCAGCAGCTGGGCCTCGGGACAGGGGGCCTACGAGCAGTACTTC.

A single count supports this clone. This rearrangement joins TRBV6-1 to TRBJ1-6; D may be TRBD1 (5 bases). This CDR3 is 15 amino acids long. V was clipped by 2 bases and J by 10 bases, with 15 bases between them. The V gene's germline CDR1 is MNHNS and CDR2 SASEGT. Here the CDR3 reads CASSETGQGASPLHF. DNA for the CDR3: TGTGCCAGCAGTGAAACCGGGCAGGGCGCGTCACCCCTCCACTTT.

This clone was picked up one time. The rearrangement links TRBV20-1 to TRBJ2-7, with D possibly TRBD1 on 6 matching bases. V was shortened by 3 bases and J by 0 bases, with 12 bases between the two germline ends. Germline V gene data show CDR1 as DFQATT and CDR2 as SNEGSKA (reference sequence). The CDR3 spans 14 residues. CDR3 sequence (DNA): TGCAGTGCTAGTTTGGCGGACAGCTCCTACGAGCAGTACTTC. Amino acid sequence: CSASLADSSYEQYF.

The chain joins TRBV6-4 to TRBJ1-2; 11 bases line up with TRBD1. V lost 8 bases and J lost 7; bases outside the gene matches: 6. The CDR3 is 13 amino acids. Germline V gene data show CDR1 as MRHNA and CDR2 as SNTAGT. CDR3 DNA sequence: TGTGCCAGCCGGGGACAGGGGGAGTCTGGCTACACCTTC. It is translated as CASRGQGESGYTF.

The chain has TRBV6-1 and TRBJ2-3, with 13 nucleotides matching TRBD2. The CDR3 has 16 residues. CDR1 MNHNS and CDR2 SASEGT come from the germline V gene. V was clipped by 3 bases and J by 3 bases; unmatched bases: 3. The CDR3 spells CASSERTSGGTDTQYF. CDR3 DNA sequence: TGTGCCAGCAGTGAGAGGACTAGCGGGGGTACAGATACGCAGTATTTT.

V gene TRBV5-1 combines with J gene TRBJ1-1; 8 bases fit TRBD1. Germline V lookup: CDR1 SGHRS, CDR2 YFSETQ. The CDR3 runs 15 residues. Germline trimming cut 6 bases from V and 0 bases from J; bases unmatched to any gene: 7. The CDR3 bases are TGCGCCAGCACCTCAGGGGGCGCGATGAACACTGAAGCTTTCTTT. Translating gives CASTSGGAMNTEAFF.

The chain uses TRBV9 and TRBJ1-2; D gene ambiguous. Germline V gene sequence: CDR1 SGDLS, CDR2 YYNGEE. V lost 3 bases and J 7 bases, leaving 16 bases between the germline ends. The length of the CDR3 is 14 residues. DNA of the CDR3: TGTGCCAGCAGCGCCCTCGTCGGGGTGGGTGGCTACACCTTC. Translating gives CASSALVGVGGYTF. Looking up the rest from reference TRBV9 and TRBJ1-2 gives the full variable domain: DSGVTQTPKHLITATGQRVTLRCSPRSGDLSVYWYQQSLDQGLQFLIQYYNGEERAKGNILERFSAQQFPDLHSELNLSSLELGDSALYFCASSALVGVGGYTFGSGTRLTVV.

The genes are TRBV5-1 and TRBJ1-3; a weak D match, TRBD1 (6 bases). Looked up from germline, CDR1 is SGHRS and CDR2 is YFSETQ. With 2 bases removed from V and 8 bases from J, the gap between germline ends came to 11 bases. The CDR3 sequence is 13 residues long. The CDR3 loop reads CASSLQGGYTIYF. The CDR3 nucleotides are TGCGCCAGCAGCTTACAGGGAGGGTACACCATATATTTT. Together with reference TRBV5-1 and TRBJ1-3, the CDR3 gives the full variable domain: KAGVTQTPRYLIKTRGQQVTLSCSPISGHRSVSWYQQTPGQGLQFLFEYFSETQRNKGNFPGRFSGRQFSNSRSEMNVSTLELGDSALYLCASSLQGGYTIYFGEGSWLTVV.

The DNA for the CDR3 is TGTGCCAGCAGTCCACAGGGGGCTTCTCAGCCCCAGCATTTT. Translation gives CASSPQGASQPQHF. The chain combines TRBV6-5 with TRBJ1-5, with TRBD1 matching 9 bases. Germline V gene sequence: CDR1 MNHEY, CDR2 SVGAGI. The CDR3 runs 14 residues. V lost 5 bases to trimming and J lost 6 bases; unmatched junction nucleotides: 5.

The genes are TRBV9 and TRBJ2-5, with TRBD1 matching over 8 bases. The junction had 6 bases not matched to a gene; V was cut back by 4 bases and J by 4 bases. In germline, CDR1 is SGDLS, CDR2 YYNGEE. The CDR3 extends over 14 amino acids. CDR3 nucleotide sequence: TGTGCCAGCAGCCCCGGACAGGGAGGAGAGACCCAGTACTTC. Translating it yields CASSPGQGGETQYF. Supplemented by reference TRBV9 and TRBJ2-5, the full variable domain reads DSGVTQTPKHLITATGQRVTLRCSPRSGDLSVYWYQQSLDQGLQFLIQYYNGEERAKGNILERFSAQQFPDLHSELNLSSLELGDSALYFCASSPGQGGETQYFGPGTRLLVL.

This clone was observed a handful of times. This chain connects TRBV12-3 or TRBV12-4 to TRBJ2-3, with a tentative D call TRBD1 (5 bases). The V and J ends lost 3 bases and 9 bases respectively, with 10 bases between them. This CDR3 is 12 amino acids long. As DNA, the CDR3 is TGTGCCAGCAGTTTTGGAGACAGCACGCAGTATTTT. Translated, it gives CASSFGDSTQYF.

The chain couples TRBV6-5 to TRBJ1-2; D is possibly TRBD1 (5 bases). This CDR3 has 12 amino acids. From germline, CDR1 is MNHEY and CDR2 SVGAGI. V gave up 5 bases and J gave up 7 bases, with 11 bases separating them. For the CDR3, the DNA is TGTGCCAGCAGTCCCGGACACCCTGGCTACACCTTC. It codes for CASSPGHPGYTF.

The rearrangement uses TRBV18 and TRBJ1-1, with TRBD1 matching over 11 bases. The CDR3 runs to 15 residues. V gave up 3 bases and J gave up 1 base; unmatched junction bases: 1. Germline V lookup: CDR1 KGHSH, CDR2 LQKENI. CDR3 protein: CASSPGQGANTEAFF. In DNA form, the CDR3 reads TGTGCCAGCTCACCTGGACAGGGGGCGAACACTGAAGCTTTCTTT.

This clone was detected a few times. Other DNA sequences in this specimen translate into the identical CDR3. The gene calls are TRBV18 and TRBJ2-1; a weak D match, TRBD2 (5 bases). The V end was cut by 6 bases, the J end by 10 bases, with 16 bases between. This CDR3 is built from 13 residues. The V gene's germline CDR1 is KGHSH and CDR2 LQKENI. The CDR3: CASSLKEGAEQFF. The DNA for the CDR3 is TGTGCCAGCTCCCTTAAAGAGGGTGCAGAGCAGTTCTTC.

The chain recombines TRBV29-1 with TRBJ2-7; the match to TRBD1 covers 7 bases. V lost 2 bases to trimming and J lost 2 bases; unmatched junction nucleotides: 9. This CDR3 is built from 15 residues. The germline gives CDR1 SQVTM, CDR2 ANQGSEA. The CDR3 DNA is TGCAGCGTTGAAAGGCTCCCAGGGGGAACCTACGAGCAGTACTTC. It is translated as CSVERLPGGTYEQYF.

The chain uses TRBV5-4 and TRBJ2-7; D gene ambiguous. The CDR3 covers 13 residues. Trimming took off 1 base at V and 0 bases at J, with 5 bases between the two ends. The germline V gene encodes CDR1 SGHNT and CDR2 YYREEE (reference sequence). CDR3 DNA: TGTGCCAGCAGCTTGATAGACTCCTACGAGCAGTACTTC. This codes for CASSLIDSYEQYF.